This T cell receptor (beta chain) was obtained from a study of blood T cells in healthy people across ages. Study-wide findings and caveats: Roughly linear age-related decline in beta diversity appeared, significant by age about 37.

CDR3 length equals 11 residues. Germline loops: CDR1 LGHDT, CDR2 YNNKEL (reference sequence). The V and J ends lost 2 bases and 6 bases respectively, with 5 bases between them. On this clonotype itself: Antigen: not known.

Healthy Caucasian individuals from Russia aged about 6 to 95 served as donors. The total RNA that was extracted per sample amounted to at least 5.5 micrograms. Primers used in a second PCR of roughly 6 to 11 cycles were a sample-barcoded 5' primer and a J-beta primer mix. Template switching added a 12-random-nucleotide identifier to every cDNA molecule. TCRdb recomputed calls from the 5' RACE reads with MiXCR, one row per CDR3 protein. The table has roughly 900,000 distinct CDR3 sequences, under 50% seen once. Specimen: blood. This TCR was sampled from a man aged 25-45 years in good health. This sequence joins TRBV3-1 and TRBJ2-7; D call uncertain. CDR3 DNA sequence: TGTGCCAGCAGCCAATGGGGCGAGCAGTACTTC. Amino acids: CASSQWGEQYF.